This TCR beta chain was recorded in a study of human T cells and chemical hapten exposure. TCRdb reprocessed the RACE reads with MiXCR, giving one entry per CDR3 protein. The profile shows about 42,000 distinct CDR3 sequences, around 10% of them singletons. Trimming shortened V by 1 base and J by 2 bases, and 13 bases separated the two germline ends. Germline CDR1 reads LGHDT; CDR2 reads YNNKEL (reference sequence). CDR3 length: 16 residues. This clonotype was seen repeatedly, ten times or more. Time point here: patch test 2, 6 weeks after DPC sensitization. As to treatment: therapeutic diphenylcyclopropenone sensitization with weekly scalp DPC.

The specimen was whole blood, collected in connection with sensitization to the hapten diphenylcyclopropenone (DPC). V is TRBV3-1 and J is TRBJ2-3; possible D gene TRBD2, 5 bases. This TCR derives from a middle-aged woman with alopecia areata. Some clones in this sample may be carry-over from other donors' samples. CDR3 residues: CASSQAQLGPTDTQYF. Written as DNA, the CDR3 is TGTGCCAGCAGCCAAGCCCAACTAGGCCCCACAGATACGCAGTATTTT.